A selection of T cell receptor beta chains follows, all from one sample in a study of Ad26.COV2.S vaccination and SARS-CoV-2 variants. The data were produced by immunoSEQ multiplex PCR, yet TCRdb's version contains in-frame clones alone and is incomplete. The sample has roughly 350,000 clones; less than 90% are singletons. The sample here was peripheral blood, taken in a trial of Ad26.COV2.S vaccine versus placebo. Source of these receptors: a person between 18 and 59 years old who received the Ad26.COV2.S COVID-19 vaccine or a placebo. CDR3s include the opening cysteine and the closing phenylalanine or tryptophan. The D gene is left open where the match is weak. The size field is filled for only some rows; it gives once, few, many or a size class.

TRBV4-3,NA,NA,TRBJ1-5,TGCGCCAGCAGCCAAGATGAAAATCAGCCCCAGCATTTT,CASSQDENQPQHF
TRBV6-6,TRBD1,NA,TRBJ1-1,TGTGCCAGCAGTTCCGTATTAAGGGACAGGGGGGAAGCTTTCTTT,CASSSVLRDRGEAFF
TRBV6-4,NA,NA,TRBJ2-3,TGTGCCAGCAGTGAGGGTTTTACTAGCACAGATACGCAGTATTTT,CASSEGFTSTDTQYF
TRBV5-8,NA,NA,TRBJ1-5,TGTGCCAGCAGCTCCACGACACCGAGCAATCAGCCCCAGCATTTT,CASSSTTPSNQPQHF
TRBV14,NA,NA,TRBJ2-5,TGTGCCAGCTCCCTGGTCAGGGGATATGAAGAGACCCAGTACTTC,CASSLVRGYEETQYF
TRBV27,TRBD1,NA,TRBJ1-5,TGTGCCAGCAGCCCGGACAGGTGGGGCAATCAGCCCCAGCATTTT,CASSPDRWGNQPQHF
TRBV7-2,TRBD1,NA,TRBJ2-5,TGTGCCAGCAGCCGTATTCCGGACAGGGTCTTGTACTTC,CASSRIPDRVLYF
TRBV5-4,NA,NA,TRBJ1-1,TGTGCCAGCAGCTTGGATAGCAGCCTGAACACTGAAGCTTTCTTT,CASSLDSSLNTEAFF
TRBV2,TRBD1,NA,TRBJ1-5,TGTGCCAGCAGTCCGGACAGGAATAATCAGCCCCAGCATTTT,CASSPDRNNQPQHF
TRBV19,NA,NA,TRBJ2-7,TGTGCCAGTAGTCCCTTGACATCATCTTTCTACGAGCAGTACTTC,CASSPLTSSFYEQYF
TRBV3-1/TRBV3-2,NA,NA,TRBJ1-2,TGTGCCAGCAGCCCCTTTTATGGACCTGGCTACACCTTC,CASSPFYGPGYTF
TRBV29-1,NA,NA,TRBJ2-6,TGCAGCGTTGAGTTGACCTCTGGGGCCAACGTCCTGACTTTC,CSVELTSGANVLTF
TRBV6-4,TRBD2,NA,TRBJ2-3,TGTGCCAGCAGTGACTTAAAGCGGGAGTTGGATACGCAGTATTTT,CASSDLKRELDTQYF
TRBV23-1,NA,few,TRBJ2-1,TGCGCCAGCAGTCAAAGCAGGAGCTCCTACAATGAGCAGTTCTTC,CASSQSRSSYNEQFF
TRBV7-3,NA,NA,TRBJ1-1,TGTGCCAGCAGCTTAGTCAAGGGAGGTGAAGCTTTCTTT,CASSLVKGGEAFF
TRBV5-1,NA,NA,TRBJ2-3,TGCGCCAGCAGCACCCAGCGGTGGAGCACAGATACGCAGTATTTT,CASSTQRWSTDTQYF
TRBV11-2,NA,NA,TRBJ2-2,TGTGCCAGCAGCTTAGATCTGGGGAGCCCCGGGGGCGCCGGGGAGCTGTTTTTT,CASSLDLGSPGGAGELFF
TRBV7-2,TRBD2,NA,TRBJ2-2,TGTGCCAGCAGCCCCCACATACTCACTAGCGGGGGGTTAACCGGGGAGCTGTTTTTT,CASSPHILTSGGLTGELFF
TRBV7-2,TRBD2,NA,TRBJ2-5,TGTGCCAGCAGCACTCTAGCGGGAGAGGCCCAGTACTTC,CASSTLAGEAQYF
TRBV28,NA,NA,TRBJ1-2,TGTGCCAGCAGATCATCGAACAGTGGCTACACCTTC,CASRSSNSGYTF
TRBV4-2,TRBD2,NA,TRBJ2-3,TGTGCCAGCAGCCAAGCGACTAGCGGGACCAGCACAGATACGCAGTATTTT,CASSQATSGTSTDTQYF
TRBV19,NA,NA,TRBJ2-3,TGTGCCAGTAGGGAAAGGGAACCAGATACGCAGTATTTT,CASREREPDTQYF
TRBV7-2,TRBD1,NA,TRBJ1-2,TGTGCCAGCAGCCCTTATAGGACAGGGGGCGGGGGCTACACCTTC,CASSPYRTGGGGYTF
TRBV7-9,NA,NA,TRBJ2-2,TGTGCCAGCAGCGTACCCCGGACAGTAGGCACCGGGGAGCTGTTTTTT,CASSVPRTVGTGELFF
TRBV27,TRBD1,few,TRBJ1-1,TGTGCCAGCAGGCCCATGACAGGGTCCACTGAAGCTTTCTTT,CASRPMTGSTEAFF
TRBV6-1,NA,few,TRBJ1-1,TGTGCCAGCAGTGAACCGGAGCTGAACACTGAAGCTTTCTTT,CASSEPELNTEAFF
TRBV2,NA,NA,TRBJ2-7,TGTGCCAGCGAGCCCTTTACGCGCGAGCAGTACTTC,CASEPFTREQYF
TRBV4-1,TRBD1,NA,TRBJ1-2,TGCGCCAGCAGCCCGAGGCAGGGGGACGGGGGCTACACCTTC,CASSPRQGDGGYTF
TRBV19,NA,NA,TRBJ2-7,TGTGCCAGTACTACAGGCTACCCTTACTACGAGCAGTACTTC,CASTTGYPYYEQYF
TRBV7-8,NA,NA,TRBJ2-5,TGTGCCAGCAGCCTACGACAGCTCCAAGAGACCCAGTACTTC,CASSLRQLQETQYF
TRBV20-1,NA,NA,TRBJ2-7,TGCAGTGCTAGTGGCGGGACGGCTACCACCTACGAGCAGTACTTC,CSASGGTATTYEQYF
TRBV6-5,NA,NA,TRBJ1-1,TGTGCCAGCAGTTACTCGGGGGCCGCGGCTTTCTTT,CASSYSGAAAFF
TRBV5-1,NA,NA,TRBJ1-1,TGCGCCAGCAGCGACTCAGGGGTCTTGAACACTGAAGCTTTCTTT,CASSDSGVLNTEAFF
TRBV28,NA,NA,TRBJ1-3,TGTGCCAGCAGTGGCTCTGGGGCAGGGGCTGGAAACACCATATATTTT,CASSGSGAGAGNTIYF
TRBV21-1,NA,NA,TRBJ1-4,TGTGCCGGGATTCCGGGACAGGGGCGAGAAAAACTGTTTTTT,CAGIPGQGREKLFF
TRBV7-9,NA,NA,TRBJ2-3,TGTGCCTTAGGGGGGTCAGATACGCAGTATTTT,CALGGSDTQYF
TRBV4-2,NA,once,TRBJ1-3,TGTGCCAGCAGCCAAGATCCGATCTCTGGAAACACCATATATTTT,CASSQDPISGNTIYF
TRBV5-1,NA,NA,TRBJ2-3,TGCGCCAGCAGCGGGACGGGACTCCCAATCCCCACAGATACGCAGTATTTT,CASSGTGLPIPTDTQYF
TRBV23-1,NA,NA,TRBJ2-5,TGCGCCAGCAGTCAATCGGCCGGAATGGAGACCCAGTACTTC,CASSQSAGMETQYF
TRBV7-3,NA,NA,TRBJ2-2,TGTGCCAGCAGCGCCTACACCGGGGAGCTGTTTTTT,CASSAYTGELFF
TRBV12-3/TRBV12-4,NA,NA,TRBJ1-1,TGTGCCAGCAGTTTACTCAAGGACACTGAAGCTTTCTTT,CASSLLKDTEAFF
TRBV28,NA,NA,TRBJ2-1,TGTGCCAGCAGTTTAAACTACGGCTCCTACAATGAGCAGTTCTTC,CASSLNYGSYNEQFF
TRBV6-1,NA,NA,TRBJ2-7,TGTGCCAGCAGTGAAGATGGCGGAGTTTACGAGCAGTACTTC,CASSEDGGVYEQYF
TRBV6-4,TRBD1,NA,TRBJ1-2,TGTGCCAGCAGGGCGACAGGGGGCGAGAACTATGGCTACACCTTC,CASRATGGENYGYTF
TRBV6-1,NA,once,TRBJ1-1,TGTGCCAGCAGTGACAGGTTAGGGAGGACCACTGAAGCTTTCTTT,CASSDRLGRTTEAFF
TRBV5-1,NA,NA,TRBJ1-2,TGCGCCAGCAGCTTGGGTGGAAATGGCTACACCTTC,CASSLGGNGYTF
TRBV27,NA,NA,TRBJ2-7,TGTGCCAGCCGACGTCCCGGGGGCAGTCAGTACGAGCAGTACTTC,CASRRPGGSQYEQYF
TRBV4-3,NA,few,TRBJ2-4,TGCGCCAGCAGCCAGGCCGGGAAATTAGGAAACATTCAGTACTTC,CASSQAGKLGNIQYF
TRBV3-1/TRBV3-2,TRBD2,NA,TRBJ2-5,TGTGCCAGCAGCCCCAGCGGGAGAGAAGGAGAGACCCAGTACTTC,CASSPSGREGETQYF